Listed below are T cell receptor beta chains from one sample, sequenced in a study of blood T cell repertoires in COVID-19. Sequenced by immunoSEQ multiplex PCR; TCRdb stores in-frame clones only, minus some. The top ten clones hold around 7% of a sample with 170,000 or so clones, approximately 83% of them seen once. Specimen: peripheral blood. All receptors derive from a middle-aged woman with COVID-19, enrolled during active disease. Both conserved end residues are part of each CDR3. The D gene is left open where the match is weak. Clone size appears in some rows only: once, few, many, or a class for an expanded clone.

size,V,D,J,CDR3,DNA
once,TRBV25-1,-,TRBJ2-5,CASSVVTVLQETQYF,TGTGCCAGCAGTGTAGTCACGGTCCTTCAAGAGACCCAGTACTTC
-,TRBV5-6,TRBD1,TRBJ1-2,CASSPGQGRENYGYTF,TGTGCCAGCAGCCCGGGACAGGGCCGAGAGAACTATGGCTACACCTTC
many,TRBV24-1,-,TRBJ1-2,CATSERTGSGTGYTF,TGTGCCACCAGTGAAAGGACCGGGAGTGGTACGGGCTACACCTTC
-,TRBV9,TRBD2,TRBJ2-7,CASSVGAGGGYEQYF,TGTGCCAGCAGCGTAGGAGCGGGAGGGGGTTACGAGCAGTACTTC
-,TRBV5-1,-,TRBJ1-1,CASSLEGVQNTEAFF,TGCGCCAGCAGCTTGGAGGGGGTACAGAACACTGAAGCTTTCTTT
-,TRBV4-1,-,TRBJ1-4,CASSQEGAPTNEKLFF,TGCGCCAGCAGCCAAGAGGGGGCCCCAACTAATGAAAAACTGTTTTTT
-,TRBV6-5,-,TRBJ1-1,CASGRRGEGTEAFF,TGTGCCAGTGGGAGGAGGGGGGAGGGGACTGAAGCTTTCTTT
-,TRBV5-5,TRBD1,TRBJ1-4,CASSLGRGPEEKLFF,TGTGCCAGCAGCTTGGGGAGGGGGCCAGAAGAAAAACTGTTTTTT
-,TRBV5-1,TRBD1,TRBJ2-7,CASHRTGSSYEQYF,TGCGCCAGCCACCGGACAGGGAGCTCCTACGAGCAGTACTTC
-,TRBV6-1,-,TRBJ1-2,CASSDAGGATYGYTF,TGTGCCAGCAGTGATGCGGGGGGGGCGACCTATGGCTACACCTTC
-,TRBV6-1,TRBD2,TRBJ2-3,CASSGLAGAGTDTQYF,TGTGCCAGCAGTGGCTTAGCGGGGGCTGGCACAGATACGCAGTATTTT
-,TRBV5-1,TRBD1,TRBJ2-2,CASSLGQGAGSGELFF,TGCGCCAGCAGCTTGGGACAGGGGGCAGGATCTGGGGAGCTGTTTTTT
-,TRBV14,TRBD1,TRBJ1-2,CASSLTGTGGLGYTF,TGTGCCAGCAGCCTAACCGGGACAGGGGGACTTGGCTACACCTTC
-,TRBV7-9,-,TRBJ2-2,CASSPSGELFF,TGTGCCAGCAGTCCGTCCGGGGAGCTGTTTTTT
-,TRBV7-3,TRBD2,TRBJ2-4,CASSPAAGVNIQYF,TGTGCCAGCAGCCCGGCAGCGGGAGTCAACATTCAGTACTTC
-,TRBV6-5,-,TRBJ2-3,CASRPLWTSTDTQYF,TGTGCCAGCAGACCACTCTGGACTAGCACAGATACGCAGTATTTT
-,TRBV27,-,TRBJ1-5,CASSSAMQPQHF,TGTGCCAGCAGTTCCGCTATGCAGCCCCAGCATTTT
-,TRBV4-1,-,TRBJ1-5,CASSQEGRVSGNQPQHF,TGCGCCAGCAGCCAAGAGGGCAGGGTGTCGGGCAATCAGCCCCAGCATTTT
-,TRBV6-2/TRBV6-3,-,TRBJ1-2,CASSQIGTPGYTF,TGTGCCAGCAGTCAAATTGGGACTCCTGGCTACACCTTC
-,TRBV10-2,-,TRBJ1-6,CASSESKGAPLHF,TGCGCCAGCAGTGAGTCGAAAGGGGCACCCCTCCACTTT
-,TRBV9,-,TRBJ1-3,CASSVESRVRGSNTIYF,TGTGCCAGCAGCGTAGAATCACGGGTCAGGGGCTCAAACACCATATATTTT
-,TRBV7-9,-,TRBJ1-1,CASSLGGALTEAFF,TGTGCCAGCAGCCTTGGGGGGGCGCTGACTGAAGCTTTCTTT
-,TRBV5-1,-,TRBJ2-3,CASSLTQDTDTQYF,TGCGCCAGCAGCTTGACGCAGGACACAGATACGCAGTATTTT
-,TRBV7-8,TRBD1,TRBJ1-5,CASSLETGALGQPQHF,TGTGCCAGCAGCTTAGAAACAGGGGCCCTCGGACAGCCCCAGCATTTT
-,TRBV7-3,TRBD2,TRBJ2-3,CASSGLAGGQDTQYF,TGTGCCAGCAGCGGACTAGCGGGAGGGCAAGATACGCAGTATTTT
many,TRBV6-5,TRBD1,TRBJ1-4,CASSANPWSTGGLFF,TGTGCCAGCAGCGCTAACCCCTGGTCGACAGGGGGACTGTTTTTT
-,TRBV27,-,TRBJ2-7,CASSLVGRERDEQYF,TGTGCCAGCAGTTTGGTGGGTCGGGAGCGGGACGAGCAGTACTTC
-,TRBV5-1,TRBD2,TRBJ2-7,CASSLADFPGLAGNEQYF,TGCGCCAGCAGCTTGGCGGATTTCCCGGGACTAGCGGGAAACGAGCAGTACTTC
-,TRBV5-1,TRBD2,TRBJ2-1,CASSVSTGGRRDEQFF,TGCGCCAGCAGCGTCTCCACGGGGGGGAGGAGGGATGAGCAGTTCTTC
-,TRBV18,-,TRBJ1-5,CASSPEGGRQPQHF,TGTGCCAGCTCACCGGAGGGTGGGAGGCAGCCCCAGCATTTT
-,TRBV28,TRBD1,TRBJ1-2,CASSLRPPQGALGYTF,TGTGCCAGCAGTTTAAGACCCCCACAGGGGGCGTTGGGGTACACCTTC
-,TRBV29-1,-,TRBJ2-7,CSVSSPEQYF,TGCAGCGTGTCGAGCCCCGAGCAGTACTTC
-,TRBV7-2,-,TRBJ2-2,CASSLVGGPNTGELFF,TGTGCCAGCAGCTTAGTCGGGGGACCGAACACCGGGGAGCTGTTTTTT
-,TRBV27,-,TRBJ2-7,CASAMSPKYEQYF,TGTGCCAGCGCGATGAGTCCCAAGTACGAGCAGTACTTC
-,TRBV5-5,-,TRBJ2-7,CASSLFRQVREQYF,TGTGCCAGCAGCCTTTTTCGCCAGGTACGCGAGCAGTACTTC
-,TRBV19,-,TRBJ2-3,CASSIKGADTQYF,TGTGCCAGTAGTATTAAGGGGGCAGATACGCAGTATTTT
-,TRBV18,TRBD1,TRBJ1-1,CASSPSTGWYTEAFF,TGTGCCAGCTCACCTTCGACAGGGTGGTACACTGAAGCTTTCTTT
-,TRBV18,-,TRBJ1-2,CASSLREDQARGYTF,TGTGCCAGCTCACTCAGAGAGGATCAAGCTAGAGGCTACACCTTC